This T cell receptor (beta chain) was identified in a study of T cell responses to AZD1222 COVID-19 vaccine (TCRdb year 2021). About the full investigation: AZD1222 recipients given second doses at about 4 weeks or at about 12 weeks were pooled, since spike-specific TCR depth and breadth were not found to differ between the two schedules. Trial participants were enrolled by age into 18-55, 56-69 and 70-plus year subgroups, with 148, 28 and 57 TCR-sequenced participants respectively. A total of approximately 240 trial participants underwent TCR sequencing, of whom 207 received two doses of AZD1222 and about 25 received two doses of the MenACWY control vaccine.

The CDR3 regions of human TCRbeta chains were analyzed by immunosequencing. The source study handled its data this way. TCRs in the repertoires were compared against a reference library of SARS-CoV-2-specific TCRs that had been generated with the MIRA antigen-specificity platform. Breadth was defined as the fraction of unique TCRs that were SARS-CoV-2-associated, and depth was defined as the fraction of total T cells that were SARS-CoV-2-associated. Each spike-specific TCR was assigned to its reactive spike region and to a CD4 or CD8 class using the MIRA data. Log10-transformed breadth and depth values were compared by one-way ANOVA with Sidak's multiple comparisons tests. The table was pulled from immuneACCESS by TCRdb, which kept in-frame rearrangements only. Such tables lose some clones; where checked, under half of the loss comes from unresolved V genes, and the rest has no known cause. D and trimming come from the DNA, and the V and J calls and clone size come from that table. Recorded for this sample are 150,000 to 200,000 clones; 70% to 90% of them occurred a single time. The top ten hold around 1.6% of the sample.

Comments on this clone: Its antigen is unknown. It has no much larger one-base neighbor in the sample; base qualities were not kept.

The CDR3 spans 15 residues, from the cysteine through the phenylalanine. The CDR3 DNA has 45 bases and is translated from base 1. The germline V gene encodes CDR1 DFQATT and CDR2 SNEGSKA (reference sequence). Trimming at the junction amounts to 3 bases on V and 1 base on J, and the germline ends lie 13 bases apart. Results and caveats for the whole study, not just this receptor: Reportedly, almost half of the unique spike-specific TCRs recognized epitopes lying outside the regions that are mutated in the B.1.351 and B.1.1.7 variants. Because no day 14 peak-response samples were available, the repertoires could be characterized only after the peak T cell response. Only five or six AZD1222 recipients were SARS-CoV-2 seropositive at baseline, limiting conclusions about previously exposed vaccinees. Participants were mostly white British and included more females than males, and it was suggested by the authors that clonal diversity may have been underestimated. After two AZD1222 doses, both the breadth and the depth of spike-specific TCRs were significantly higher than at day 0 and than in MenACWY recipients. The whole spike protein was spanned by vaccine-associated CD4 TCRs, and dominant responses were seen in regions 160-218 and 743-854. The 56-69-year group was small, and its depth increase did not reach significance, likely because of low power.

In the paper's terms, the time point label means: baseline before first vaccination. Samples from vaccinated people were obtained from the UK trials COV001 and COV002, which included a single-blind randomized controlled phase 2/3 trial of AZD1222 (ChAdOx1 nCoV-19) in healthy adults. For TCRbeta chain sequencing, PBMC samples from trial participants were taken at day 0 and at day 28 after the second dose. The receptor comes from an adult in good health. This material consisted of peripheral blood, taken on day 0 of AZD1222 vaccination. The chain is assembled from TRBV20-1 and TRBJ1-5; a tentative D match to TRBD1 spans 6 bases. The CDR3 reads as follows: CSASRGGSSNQPQHF. The DNA sequence is TGCAGTGCTAGTAGGGGGGGCTCAAGCAATCAGCCCCAGCATTTT.